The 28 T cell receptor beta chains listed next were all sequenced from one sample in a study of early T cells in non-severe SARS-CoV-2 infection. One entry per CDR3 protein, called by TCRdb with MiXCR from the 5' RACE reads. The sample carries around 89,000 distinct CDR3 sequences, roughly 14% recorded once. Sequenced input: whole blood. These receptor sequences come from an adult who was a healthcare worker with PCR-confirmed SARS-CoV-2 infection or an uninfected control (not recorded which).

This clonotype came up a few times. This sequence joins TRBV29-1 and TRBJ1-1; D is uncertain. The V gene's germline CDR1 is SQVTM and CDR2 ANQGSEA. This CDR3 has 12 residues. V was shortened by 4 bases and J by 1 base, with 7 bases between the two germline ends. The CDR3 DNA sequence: TGCAGCGTTGTTCGGCAGAACACTGAAGCTTTCTTT. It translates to CSVVRQNTEAFF.

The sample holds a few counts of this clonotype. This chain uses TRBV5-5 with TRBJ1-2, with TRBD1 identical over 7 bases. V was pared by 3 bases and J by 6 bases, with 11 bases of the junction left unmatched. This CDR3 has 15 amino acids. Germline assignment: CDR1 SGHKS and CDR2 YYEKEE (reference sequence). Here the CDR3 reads CASSSRDRLLDGYTF. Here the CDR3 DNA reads TGTGCCAGCAGCTCCCGGGACAGATTACTCGATGGCTACACCTTC. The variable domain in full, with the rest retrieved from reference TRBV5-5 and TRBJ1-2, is DAGVTQSPTHLIKTRGQQVTLRCSPISGHKSVSWYQQVLGQGPQFIFQYYEKEERGRGNFPDRFSARQFPNYSSELNVNALLLGDSALYLCASSSRDRLLDGYTFGSGTRLTVV.

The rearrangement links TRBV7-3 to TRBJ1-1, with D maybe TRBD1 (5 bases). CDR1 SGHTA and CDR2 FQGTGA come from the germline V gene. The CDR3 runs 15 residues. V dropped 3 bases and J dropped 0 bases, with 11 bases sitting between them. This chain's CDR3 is CASSLAGGVNTEAFF. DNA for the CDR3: TGTGCCAGCAGCTTGGCGGGAGGGGTGAACACTGAAGCTTTCTTT.

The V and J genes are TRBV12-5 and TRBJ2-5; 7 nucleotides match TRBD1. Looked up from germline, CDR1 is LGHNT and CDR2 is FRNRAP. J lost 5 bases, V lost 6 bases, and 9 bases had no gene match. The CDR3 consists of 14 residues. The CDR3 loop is CASGSDRVGETQYF. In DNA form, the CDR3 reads TGTGCTAGTGGGTCCGACAGGGTCGGGGAGACCCAGTACTTC. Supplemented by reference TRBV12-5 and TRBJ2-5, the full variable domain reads DARVTQTPRHKVTEMGQEVTMRCQPILGHNTVFWYRQTMMQGLELLAYFRNRAPLDDSGMPKDRFSAEMPDATLATLKIQPSEPRDSAVYFCASGSDRVGETQYFGPGTRLLVL.

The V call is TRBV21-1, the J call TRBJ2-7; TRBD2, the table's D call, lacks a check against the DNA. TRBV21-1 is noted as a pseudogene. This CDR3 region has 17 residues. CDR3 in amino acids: CASSKTAGGSKPYEQYV. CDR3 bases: TGTGCCAGCAGCAAAACAGCTGGAGGGTCGAAACCCTACGAGCAGTACGTC.

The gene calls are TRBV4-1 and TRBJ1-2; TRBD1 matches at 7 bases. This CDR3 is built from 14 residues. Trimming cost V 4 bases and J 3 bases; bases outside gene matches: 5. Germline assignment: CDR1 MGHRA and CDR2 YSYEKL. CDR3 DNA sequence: TGCGCCAGCAGCCCGTCAACAGGGGACTATGGCTACACCTTC. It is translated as CASSPSTGDYGYTF.

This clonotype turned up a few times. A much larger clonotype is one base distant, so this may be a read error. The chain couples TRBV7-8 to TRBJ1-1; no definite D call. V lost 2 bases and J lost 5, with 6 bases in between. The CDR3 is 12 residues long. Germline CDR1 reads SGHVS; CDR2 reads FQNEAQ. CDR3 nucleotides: TGTGCCAGCAGCTTACGGGAAACTGAAGCTTTCTTT. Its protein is CASSLRETEAFF.

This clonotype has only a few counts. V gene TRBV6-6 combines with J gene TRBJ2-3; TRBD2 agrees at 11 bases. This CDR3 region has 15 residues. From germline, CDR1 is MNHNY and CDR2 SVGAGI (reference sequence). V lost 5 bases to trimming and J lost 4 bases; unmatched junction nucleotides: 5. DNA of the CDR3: TGTGCCAGCAGTACCTTAGCGGGGGGGCCAGATACGCAGTATTTT. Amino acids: CASSTLAGGPDTQYF.

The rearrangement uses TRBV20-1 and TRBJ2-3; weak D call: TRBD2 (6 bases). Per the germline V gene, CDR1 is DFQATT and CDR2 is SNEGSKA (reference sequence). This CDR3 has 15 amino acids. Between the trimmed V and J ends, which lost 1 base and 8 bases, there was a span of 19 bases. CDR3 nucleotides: TGCAGTGCTAGAGTTCGGGGGTATTCAGCCGGTACGCAGTATTTT. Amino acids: CSARVRGYSAGTQYF.

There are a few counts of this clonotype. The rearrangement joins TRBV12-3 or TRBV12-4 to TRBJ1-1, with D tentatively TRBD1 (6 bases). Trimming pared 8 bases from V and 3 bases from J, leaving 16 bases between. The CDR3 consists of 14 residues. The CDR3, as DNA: TGTGCCAGCTCCTTCGGGACACCCGACACTGAAGCTTTCTTT. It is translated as CASSFGTPDTEAFF.

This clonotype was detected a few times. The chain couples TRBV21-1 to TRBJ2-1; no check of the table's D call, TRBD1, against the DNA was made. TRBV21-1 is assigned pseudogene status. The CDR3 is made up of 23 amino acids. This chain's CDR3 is CASSKFRSGADLCFRRDYNEQFF. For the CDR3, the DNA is TGTGCCAGCAGCAAATTTCGGTCGGGTGCGGATTTGTGCTTTCGCCGGGACTACAATGAGCAGTTCTTC.

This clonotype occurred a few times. The CDR3 sequence is CASSLVGDRQETQYF. CDR3 DNA sequence: TGCGCCAGCAGCTTGGTCGGGGATCGGCAAGAGACCCAGTACTTC. The gene calls are TRBV5-1 and TRBJ2-5; maybe TRBD2 (5 bases). V was cut by 0 bases and J by 2 bases, with 11 bases left in between. CDR1 and CDR2 (germline): SGHRS, YFSETQ. The CDR3 spans 15 residues. The complete variable domain, with remaining parts taken from reference TRBV5-1 and TRBJ2-5, reads KAGVTQTPRYLIKTRGQQVTLSCSPISGHRSVSWYQQTPGQGLQFLFEYFSETQRNKGNFPGRFSGRQFSNSRSEMNVSTLELGDSALYLCASSLVGDRQETQYFGPGTRLLVL.

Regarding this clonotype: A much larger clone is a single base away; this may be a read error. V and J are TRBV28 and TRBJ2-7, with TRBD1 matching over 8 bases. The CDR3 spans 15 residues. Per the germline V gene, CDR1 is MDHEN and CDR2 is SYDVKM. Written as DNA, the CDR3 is TGTGCCAACAGTGGACAGGGTGACCCCTCTTATGAGCAGTACGTC. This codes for CANSGQGDPSYEQYV.

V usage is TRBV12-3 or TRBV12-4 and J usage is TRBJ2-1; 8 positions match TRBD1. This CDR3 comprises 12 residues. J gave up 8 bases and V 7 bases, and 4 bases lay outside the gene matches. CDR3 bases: TGTGCCAGCACGGACAGGGAAGATGAGCAGTTCTTC. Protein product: CASTDREDEQFF.

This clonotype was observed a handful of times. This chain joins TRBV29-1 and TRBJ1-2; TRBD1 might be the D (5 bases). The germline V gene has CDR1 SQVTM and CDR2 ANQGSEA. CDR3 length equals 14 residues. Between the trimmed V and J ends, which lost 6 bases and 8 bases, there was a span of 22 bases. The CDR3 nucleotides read TGCAGCGTCCGGACAACTCTGGCCCTTTGGGGCTACACCTTC. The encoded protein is CSVRTTLALWGYTF. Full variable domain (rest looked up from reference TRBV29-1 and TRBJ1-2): SAVISQKPSRDICQRGTSLTIQCQVDSQVTMMFWYRQQPGQSLTLIATANQGSEATYESGFVIDKFPISRPNLTFSTLTVSNMSPEDSSIYLCSVRTTLALWGYTFGSGTRLTVV.

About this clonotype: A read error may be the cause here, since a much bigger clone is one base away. CDR3 nucleotide sequence: TGTGCCAGCAGTGAGGTCGGGGTTCAGCCCCAGCATTTT. Translating gives CASSEVGVQPQHF. The chain combines TRBV6-1 with TRBJ1-5; D is uncertain. The germline V gene has CDR1 MNHNS and CDR2 SASEGT. Trimming cost V 3 bases and J 6 bases, with 9 bases left between them. The CDR3 is 13 residues long.

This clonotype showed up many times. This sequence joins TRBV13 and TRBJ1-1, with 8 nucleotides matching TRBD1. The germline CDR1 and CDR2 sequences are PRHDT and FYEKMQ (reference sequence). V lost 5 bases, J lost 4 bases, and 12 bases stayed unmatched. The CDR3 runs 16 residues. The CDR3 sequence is CASSIQYRGKLTEAFF. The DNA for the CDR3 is TGTGCCAGCAGCATCCAGTACAGGGGGAAGCTCACTGAAGCTTTCTTT.

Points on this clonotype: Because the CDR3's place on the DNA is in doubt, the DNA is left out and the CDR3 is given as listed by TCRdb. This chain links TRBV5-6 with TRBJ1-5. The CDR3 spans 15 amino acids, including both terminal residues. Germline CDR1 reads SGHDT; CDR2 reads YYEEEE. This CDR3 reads CASSPNTVAISPSIF.

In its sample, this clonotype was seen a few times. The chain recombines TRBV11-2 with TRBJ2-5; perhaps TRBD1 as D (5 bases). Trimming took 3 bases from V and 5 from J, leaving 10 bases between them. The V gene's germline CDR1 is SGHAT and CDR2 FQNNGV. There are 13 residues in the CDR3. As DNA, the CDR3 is TGTGCCAGCAGCTTCAGGGTAGGGGAGACCCAGTACTTC. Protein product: CASSFRVGETQYF.

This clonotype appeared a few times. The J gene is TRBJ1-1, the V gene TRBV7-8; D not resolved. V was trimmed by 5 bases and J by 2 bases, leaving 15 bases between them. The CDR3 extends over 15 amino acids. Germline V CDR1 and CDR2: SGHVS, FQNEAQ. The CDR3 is CASSRGQVTNTEAFF. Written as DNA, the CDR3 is TGTGCCAGCAGCCGCGGCCAGGTAACAAACACTGAAGCTTTCTTT.

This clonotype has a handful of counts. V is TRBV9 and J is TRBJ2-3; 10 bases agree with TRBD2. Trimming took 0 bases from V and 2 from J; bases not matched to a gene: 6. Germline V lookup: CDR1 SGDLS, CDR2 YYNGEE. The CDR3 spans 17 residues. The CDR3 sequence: CASSVERTSGLTDTQYF. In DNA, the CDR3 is TGTGCCAGCAGCGTAGAGAGGACTAGCGGTCTCACAGATACGCAGTATTTT. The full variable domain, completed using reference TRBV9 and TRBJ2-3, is DSGVTQTPKHLITATGQRVTLRCSPRSGDLSVYWYQQSLDQGLQFLIQYYNGEERAKGNILERFSAQQFPDLHSELNLSSLELGDSALYFCASSVERTSGLTDTQYFGPGTRLTVL.

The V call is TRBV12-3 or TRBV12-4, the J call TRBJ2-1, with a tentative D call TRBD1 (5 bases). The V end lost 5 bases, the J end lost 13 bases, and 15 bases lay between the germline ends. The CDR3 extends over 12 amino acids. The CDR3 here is CASSHSRQLQFF. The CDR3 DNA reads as TGTGCCAGCAGTCATTCCCGACAGCTACAGTTCTTC.

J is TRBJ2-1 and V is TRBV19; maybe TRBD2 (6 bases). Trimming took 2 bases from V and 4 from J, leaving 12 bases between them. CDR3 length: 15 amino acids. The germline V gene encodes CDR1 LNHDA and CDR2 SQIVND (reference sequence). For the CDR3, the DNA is TGTGCCAGTAGTATAAGTAGCGGTTTATACAATGAGCAGTTCTTC. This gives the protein CASSISSGLYNEQFF.

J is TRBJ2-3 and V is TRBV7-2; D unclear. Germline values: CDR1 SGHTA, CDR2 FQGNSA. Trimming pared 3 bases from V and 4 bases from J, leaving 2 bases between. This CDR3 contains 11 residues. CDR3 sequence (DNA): TGTGCCAGCAGCTTGTCAGATACGCAGTATTTT. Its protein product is CASSLSDTQYF.

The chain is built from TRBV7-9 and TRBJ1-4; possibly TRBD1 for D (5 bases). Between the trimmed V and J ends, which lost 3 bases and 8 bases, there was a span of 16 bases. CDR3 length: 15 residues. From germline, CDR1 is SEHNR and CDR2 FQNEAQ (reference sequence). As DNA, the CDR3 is TGTGCCAGCAGCTTTCCCGGGGCGGAAGGAGAAAAACTGTTTTTT. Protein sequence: CASSFPGAEGEKLFF. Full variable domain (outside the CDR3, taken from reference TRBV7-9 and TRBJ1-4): DTGVSQNPRHKITKRGQNVTFRCDPISEHNRLYWYRQTLGQGPEFLTYFQNEAQLEKSRLLSDRFSAERPKGSFSTLEIQRTEQGDSAMYLCASSFPGAEGEKLFFGSGTQLSVL.

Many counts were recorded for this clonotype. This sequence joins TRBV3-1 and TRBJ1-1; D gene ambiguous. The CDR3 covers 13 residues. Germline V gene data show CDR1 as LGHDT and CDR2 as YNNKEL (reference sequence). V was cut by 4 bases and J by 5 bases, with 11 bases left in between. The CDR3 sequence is CASSPDGWTEAFF. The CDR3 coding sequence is TGTGCCAGCAGCCCGGATGGATGGACTGAAGCTTTCTTT.

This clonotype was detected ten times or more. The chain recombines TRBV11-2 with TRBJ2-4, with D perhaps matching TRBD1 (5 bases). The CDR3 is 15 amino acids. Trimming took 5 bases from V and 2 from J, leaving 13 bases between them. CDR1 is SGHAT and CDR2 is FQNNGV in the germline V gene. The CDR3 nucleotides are TGTGCCAGCAGCCCGCTCGCAGGGCCCAAAAACATTCAGTACTTC. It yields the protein CASSPLAGPKNIQYF.

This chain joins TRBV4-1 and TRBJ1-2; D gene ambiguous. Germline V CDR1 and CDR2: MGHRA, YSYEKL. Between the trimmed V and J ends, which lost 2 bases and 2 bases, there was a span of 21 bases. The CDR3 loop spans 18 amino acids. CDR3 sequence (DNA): TGCGCCAGCAGCCAAACAATAGTCAACTCTTCGTACAACTATGGCTACACCTTC. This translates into CASSQTIVNSSYNYGYTF.